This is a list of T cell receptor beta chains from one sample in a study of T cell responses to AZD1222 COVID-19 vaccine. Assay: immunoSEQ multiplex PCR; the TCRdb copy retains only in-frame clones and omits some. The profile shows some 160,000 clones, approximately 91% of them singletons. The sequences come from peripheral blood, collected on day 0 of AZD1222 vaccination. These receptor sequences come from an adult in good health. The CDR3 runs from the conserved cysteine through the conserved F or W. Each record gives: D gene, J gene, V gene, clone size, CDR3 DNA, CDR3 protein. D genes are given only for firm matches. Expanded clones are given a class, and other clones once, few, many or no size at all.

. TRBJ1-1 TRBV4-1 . TGCGCCAGCAGCGTCCGGGATGAAGCTTTCTTT CASSVRDEAFF
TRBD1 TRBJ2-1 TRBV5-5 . TGTGCCAGCAGCCGGTGGGGACAGGGGGCGCCTAGCGCCGGTTCTAGGGAGCAGTTCTTC CASSRWGQGAPSAGSREQFF
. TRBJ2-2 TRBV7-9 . TGTGCCAGCAGCTTAGGAATGGGGGCCGGGGAGCTGTTTTTT CASSLGMGAGELFF
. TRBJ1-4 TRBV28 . TGTGCCAGCAGCAACGAGGGGCTGAGGGAAAAACTGTTTTTT CASSNEGLREKLFF
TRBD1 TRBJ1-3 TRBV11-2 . TGTGCCAGCAGCTTATATATTGGGACAGCTGGAAACACCATATATTTT CASSLYIGTAGNTIYF
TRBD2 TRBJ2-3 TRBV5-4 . TGTGCCAGCAGCCTAAGACTAGCGGGAGGGACAGATACGCAGTATTTT CASSLRLAGGTDTQYF
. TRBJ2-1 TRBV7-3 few TGTGCCAGCAGCTTAAATTTTTCCCCCTACAATGAGCAGTTCTTC CASSLNFSPYNEQFF
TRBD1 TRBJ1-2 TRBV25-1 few TGTGCCAGCAGTGACGTACGGGGACAGGACTATGGCTACACCTTC CASSDVRGQDYGYTF
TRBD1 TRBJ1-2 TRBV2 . TGTGCCAGCAGTATCCGGGACAGAGATAACTATGGCTACACCTTC CASSIRDRDNYGYTF
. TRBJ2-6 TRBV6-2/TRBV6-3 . TGTGCCAGCAGTGACCGGGGATCCGGGGCCAACGTCCTGACTTTC CASSDRGSGANVLTF
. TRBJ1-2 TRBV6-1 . TGTGCCAGCAGTGAAGGAGGATTTGTGGCCTATGGCTACACCTTC CASSEGGFVAYGYTF
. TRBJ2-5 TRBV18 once TGTGCCAGCTCACGACGACAGGGTCGGGCTAGCGAAGAGACCCAGTACTTC CASSRRQGRASEETQYF
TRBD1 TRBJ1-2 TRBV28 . TGTGCCAGCAGTCCCGCGGACAGGGGCGGAAACTATGGCTACACCTTC CASSPADRGGNYGYTF
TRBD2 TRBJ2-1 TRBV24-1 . TGTGCCACCAGTGATTTCCGGACTAGCGGGAATCCCCATGAGCAGTTCTTC CATSDFRTSGNPHEQFF
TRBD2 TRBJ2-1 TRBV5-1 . TGCGCCAGCAGCTTGGCTGGCGGGAGCTCCTACAATGAGCAGTTCTTC CASSLAGGSSYNEQFF
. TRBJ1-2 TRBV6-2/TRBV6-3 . TGTGCCAGCAGTTACCCGTTCTATGGCTACACCTTC CASSYPFYGYTF
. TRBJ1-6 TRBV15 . TGTGCCACCAGCAGAGTGGGACTTAATTCACCCCTCCACTTT CATSRVGLNSPLHF
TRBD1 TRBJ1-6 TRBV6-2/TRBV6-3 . TGTGCCAGCAGTTACCACGCCACCGGGACAGGGCCTAATTCACCCCTCCACTTT CASSYHATGTGPNSPLHF
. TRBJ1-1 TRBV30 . TGTGCCTGGAGTTATTACGGGAACACTGAAGCTTTCTTT CAWSYYGNTEAFF
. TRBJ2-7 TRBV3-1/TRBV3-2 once TGTGCCAGCAGCCGACAGGCCGTCTACGAGCAGTACTTC CASSRQAVYEQYF
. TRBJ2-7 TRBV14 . TGTGCCAGCAGCCCATCAGCGAGCTCCTACGAGCAGTACTTC CASSPSASSYEQYF
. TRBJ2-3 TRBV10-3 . TGTGCCATCAGTGAGTCGGGCATATCAACAGATACGCAGTATTTT CAISESGISTDTQYF
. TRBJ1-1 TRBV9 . TGTGCCAGCAGCTCATTACAGGGTGGCACTGAAGCTTTCTTT CASSSLQGGTEAFF
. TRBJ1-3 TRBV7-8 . TGTGCCAGCAGCTTCTGGGGCTCTGGAAACACCATATATTTT CASSFWGSGNTIYF
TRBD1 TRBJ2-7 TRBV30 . TGTGCCTGGAGGGGATCGGGACAGGGGACCTACGAGCAGTACTTC CAWRGSGQGTYEQYF
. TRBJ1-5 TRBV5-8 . TGTGCCAGCAGCTTGGACAACAATCAGCCCCAGCATTTT CASSLDNNQPQHF
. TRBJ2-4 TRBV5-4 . TGTGCCAGCAGCTTGGCCGAACCAGCCAAAAACATTCAGTACTTC CASSLAEPAKNIQYF
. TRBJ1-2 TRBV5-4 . TGTGCCAGCAGCATGACTTCCTATGGCTACACCTTC CASSMTSYGYTF
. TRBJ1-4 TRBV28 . TGTGCCAGCAGTTCCGGGACAAACGGTGAAAAACTGTTTTTT CASSSGTNGEKLFF
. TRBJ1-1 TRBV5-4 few TGTGCCAGCAGCTTAAAGATCCGCCCTGAAGCTTTCTTT CASSLKIRPEAFF
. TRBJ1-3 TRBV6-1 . TGTGCCAGCAGTGAATACGTCAGCTTAGGAAACACCATATATTTT CASSEYVSLGNTIYF